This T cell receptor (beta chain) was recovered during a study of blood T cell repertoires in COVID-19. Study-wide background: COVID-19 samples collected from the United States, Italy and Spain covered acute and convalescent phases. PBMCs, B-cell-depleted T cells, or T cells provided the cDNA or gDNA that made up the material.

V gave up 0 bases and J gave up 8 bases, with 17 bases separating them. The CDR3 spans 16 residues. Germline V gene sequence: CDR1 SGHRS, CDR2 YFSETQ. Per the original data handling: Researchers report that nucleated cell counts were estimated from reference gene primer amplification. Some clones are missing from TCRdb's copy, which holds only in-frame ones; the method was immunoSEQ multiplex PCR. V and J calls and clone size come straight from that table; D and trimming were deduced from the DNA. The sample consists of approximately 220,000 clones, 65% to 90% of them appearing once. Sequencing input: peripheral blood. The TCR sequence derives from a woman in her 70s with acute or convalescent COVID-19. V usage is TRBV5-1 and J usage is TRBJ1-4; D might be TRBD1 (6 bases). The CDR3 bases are TGCGCCAGCAGCTTGGGCTCCGGGACACAAGTGGAAAAACTGTTTTTT. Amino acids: CASSLGSGTQVEKLFF.